These 22 T cell receptor beta chains originate from one sample sequenced in a study of blood T cell repertoires in COVID-19. Sequencing used immunoSEQ multiplex PCR; TCRdb keeps in-frame clones, though not all of them. The sample includes about 490,000 clones, approximately 83% of them seen just once. The sample comprised peripheral blood. All receptors come from a human donor in a cohort sampled during active COVID-19.

The chain carries TRBV6-4 and TRBJ2-3; D gene uncertain. The CDR3 extends over 14 amino acids. Trimming took 4 bases from V and 1 from J, leaving 9 bases between them. Germline V gives CDR1 MRHNA, CDR2 SNTAGT. The CDR3 DNA reads TGTGCCAGCAGTGTTTCATCGGGCACAGATACGCAGTATTTT. As protein: CASSVSSGTDTQYF.

V is TRBV6-6 and J is TRBJ1-1; 9 bases align to TRBD1. The germline V gene has CDR1 MNHNY and CDR2 SVGAGI (reference sequence). Trimming at V came to 6 bases and at J to 11 bases, leaving 13 bases not matched to a gene. The CDR3 contains 14 residues. As DNA, the CDR3 is TGTGCCAGCAGGCCGGGACAGGGCATATTTCAGGCTTTCTTT. Residues: CASRPGQGIFQAFF.

J is TRBJ2-5 and V is TRBV9; TRBD2 agrees at 10 bases. J gave up 2 bases and V 0 bases, and 7 bases lay outside the gene matches. The CDR3 spans 17 residues. Germline V gene sequence: CDR1 SGDLS, CDR2 YYNGEE. CDR3 coding DNA: TGTGCCAGCAGCGTAGGTCCTAGCGGGAGTGGTCAAGAGACCCAGTACTTC. Its translation is CASSVGPSGSGQETQYF.

The genes are TRBV27 and TRBJ1-6; D gene ambiguous. The V gene lost 4 bases and the J gene lost 0 bases, with 4 bases spanning the gap. The CDR3 consists of 14 residues. Germline V CDR1 and CDR2: MNHEY, SMNVEV (reference sequence). As DNA, the CDR3 is TGTGCCAGCAGTTCCAGCTCCTATAATTCACCCCTCCACTTT. It translates to CASSSSSYNSPLHF.

The chain uses TRBV5-1 and TRBJ1-1; possibly TRBD1 for D (5 bases). Trimming removed 3 bases at V and 3 bases at J, with 12 bases between. The length of the CDR3 is 14 residues. Germline values: CDR1 SGHRS, CDR2 YFSETQ. The CDR3 DNA is TGCGCCAGCAGCTCCCCTGGGGCCTACACTGAAGCTTTCTTT. Encoded protein: CASSSPGAYTEAFF.

The J gene is TRBJ1-2, the V gene TRBV10-3; 7 bases are a match to TRBD1. CDR1 is ENHRY, CDR2 SYGVKD, per germline. With 11 bases clipped from V and 0 bases from J, the junction kept 12 bases outside the gene matches. The CDR3 contains 15 residues. CDR3 DNA sequence: TGTGCCGCCAGACAGGGCAATGGTCCTAACTATGGCTACACCTTC. It specifies CAARQGNGPNYGYTF.

This sequence joins TRBV27 and TRBJ2-7, with TRBD1 identical over 7 bases. J gave up 0 bases and V 3 bases, and 2 bases lay outside the gene matches. The CDR3 totals 14 residues. Per germline, CDR1 MNHEY and CDR2 SMNVEV (reference sequence). The CDR3 spells CASSLTGSSYEQYF. DNA of the CDR3: TGTGCCAGCAGTTTGACAGGGAGCTCCTACGAGCAGTACTTC.

This sequence joins TRBV5-8 and TRBJ1-5; TRBD1 agrees at 12 bases. Germline V gives CDR1 SGHTS, CDR2 YDEGEE. This CDR3 spans 15 amino acids. Unmatched junction bases numbered 3, after V lost 2 bases and J lost 6 bases. Here the CDR3 reads CASSLRDRGRQPQHF. DNA for the CDR3: TGTGCCAGCAGCTTACGGGACAGGGGGCGTCAGCCCCAGCATTTT.

V gene TRBV15 combines with J gene TRBJ1-2; perhaps TRBD1 as D (5 bases). Germline V gene sequence: CDR1 LNHNV, CDR2 YYDKDF (reference sequence). Trimming shortened V by 3 bases and J by 11 bases, and 19 bases separated the two germline ends. The CDR3 has 14 amino acids. The CDR3 spells CATSRGADPGGYTF. The CDR3 bases are TGTGCCACCAGCAGGGGTGCGGATCCCGGGGGGTACACCTTC.

V and J are TRBV5-1 and TRBJ2-5; D remains unclear. With 1 base removed from V and 4 bases from J, the gap between germline ends came to 14 bases. The CDR3 runs 15 residues. Germline assignment: CDR1 SGHRS and CDR2 YFSETQ. In nucleotides, the CDR3 is TGCGCCAGCAGCTTGAGTGTCAAGACGGGAGAGACCCAGTACTTC. Translated: CASSLSVKTGETQYF.

The table lists this clone with a count of one. The chain uses TRBV19 and TRBJ2-1, with TRBD2 matching over 12 bases. V lost 4 bases, J lost 5 bases, and 15 bases stayed unmatched. Looked up from germline, CDR1 is LNHDA and CDR2 is SQIVND (reference sequence). This CDR3 spans 19 amino acids. CDR3 sequence (DNA): TGTGCCAGTAGTAGGCAGAAAGCGACTAGCGGGAGAACAAACAATGAGCAGTTCTTC. Its translation is CASSRQKATSGRTNNEQFF.

The rearrangement uses TRBV4-1 and TRBJ1-1; TRBD1 might be the D (6 bases). This CDR3 spans 18 amino acids. Looked up from germline, CDR1 is MGHRA and CDR2 is YSYEKL. Deletions cut 0 bases from V and 4 bases from J, with 21 bases between. Here the CDR3 DNA reads TGCGCCAGCAGCCAAGATTTCATAAAAGGACAGCTTATCACTGAAGCTTTCTTT. This gives the protein CASSQDFIKGQLITEAFF.

The CDR3 DNA is TGTGCCTGGGGACAGGGGGTCTATGGCTACACCTTC. This encodes CAWGQGVYGYTF. The chain links TRBV30 to TRBJ1-2; 10 nucleotides line up with TRBD1. Germline V gene data show CDR1 as GTSNPN and CDR2 as SVGIG (reference sequence). V shed 5 bases, J shed 4 bases, and the junction held 1 base outside the gene matches. The CDR3 contains 12 residues.

J is TRBJ2-2 and V is TRBV15; the D gene is possibly TRBD2 (6 bases). This CDR3 has 14 amino acids. V lost 0 bases, J lost 14 bases, and 16 bases lay in between. Germline V gene data show CDR1 as LNHNV and CDR2 as YYDKDF (reference sequence). DNA of the CDR3: TGTGCCACCAGCAGAGACCAACTCGGGGGAGAACTGTTTTTT. This sequence encodes CATSRDQLGGELFF.

The chain couples TRBV19 to TRBJ1-5, with D unresolved. CDR1 LNHDA and CDR2 SQIVND come from the germline V gene (reference sequence). This CDR3 is built from 13 residues. V was cut by 5 bases and J by 4 bases, with 9 bases left in between. CDR3 nucleotide sequence: TGTGCCAGTAGTCTAAGGACTAATCAGCCCCAGCATTTT. Encoded protein: CASSLRTNQPQHF.

The gene calls are TRBV19 and TRBJ1-2; D remains unclear. The germline gives CDR1 LNHDA, CDR2 SQIVND (reference sequence). V was shortened by 5 bases and J by 5 bases, with 12 bases between the two germline ends. This CDR3 region has 13 residues. CDR3 amino acids: CASSPQPVYGYTF. Here the CDR3 DNA reads TGTGCCAGTAGTCCACAGCCAGTTTATGGCTACACCTTC.

The rearrangement uses TRBV27 and TRBJ2-1, with D possibly being TRBD2 (6 bases). From germline, CDR1 is MNHEY and CDR2 SMNVEV (reference sequence). This CDR3 spans 14 amino acids. With 5 bases removed from V and 8 bases from J, the gap between germline ends came to 16 bases. The CDR3 coding sequence is TGTGCCAGCAGTCCCCCGGGGGTAGTCGATGAGCAGTTCTTC. The encoded protein is CASSPPGVVDEQFF.

The chain combines TRBV18 with TRBJ1-2, with no clear D. V shed 2 bases and J shed 6 bases, with 10 bases lying between them. Germline CDR1 is KGHSH and CDR2 is LQKENI. This CDR3 is 13 amino acids long. The CDR3 sequence is CASSPFGQDGYTF. In nucleotides, the CDR3 is TGTGCCAGCTCACCATTTGGGCAAGATGGCTACACCTTC.

The chain has TRBV5-8 and TRBJ2-1; 9 bases map to TRBD1. Trimming cost V 2 bases and J 5 bases; bases outside gene matches: 8. Germline CDR1 and CDR2: SGHTS and YDEGEE. The CDR3 covers 16 residues. In DNA, the CDR3 is TGTGCCAGCAGCTTAACAGGGGGCGTAATACACAATGAGCAGTTCTTC. Translating it yields CASSLTGGVIHNEQFF. Using reference TRBV5-8 and TRBJ2-1 for the parts outside the CDR3, the full variable domain is EAGVTQSPTHLIKTRGQQATLRCSPISGHTSVYWYQQALGLGLQFLLWYDEGEERNRGNFPPRFSGRQFPNYSSELNVNALELEDSALYLCASSLTGGVIHNEQFFGPGTRLTVL.

The chain combines TRBV7-6 with TRBJ2-1; possibly TRBD1 for D (6 bases). The V end was cut by 3 bases, the J end by 2 bases, with 23 bases between. CDR1 SGHVS and CDR2 FNYEAQ come from the germline V gene. The CDR3 runs 19 residues. The CDR3 DNA follows: TGTGCCAGCAGCTTGAACTCGCGGACAGCGGTGAAGGCCTACAATGAGCAGTTCTTC. Its protein product is CASSLNSRTAVKAYNEQFF.

The genes are TRBV11-2 and TRBJ2-1, with 8 bases aligning to TRBD1. CDR1 is SGHAT, CDR2 FQNNGV, per germline. This CDR3 comprises 17 residues. The V segment lost 3 bases and the J segment 3 bases; nucleotides outside the gene matches: 10. Here the CDR3 DNA reads TGTGCCAGCAGCTTCGATCCGCCGGGACAGGACTACAATGAGCAGTTCTTC. Translation: CASSFDPPGQDYNEQFF.

This rearrangement joins TRBV9 to TRBJ2-7, with TRBD1 matching 8 bases. CDR1 and CDR2 (germline): SGDLS, YYNGEE. The V and J ends lost 6 bases and 3 bases, in that order; junction bases with no gene match: 8. The CDR3 runs 14 residues. CDR3 nucleotides: TGTGCCAGCAACTCAGGGGGCGGGAACTACGAGCAGTACTTC. It specifies CASNSGGGNYEQYF.